This T cell receptor beta chain emerged from a study of blood T cell repertoires in COVID-19. Libraries were prepared by immunoSEQ multiplex PCR; TCRdb keeps only in-frame clonotypes and omits some of them. The table lists approximately 150,000 clones, around 83% of them singletons. After removal of 3 bases from V and 1 base from J, the junction contained 11 bases not matched to a gene. This CDR3 has 17 residues. Germline V gives CDR1 KGHSH, CDR2 LQKENI. Sequenced input: peripheral blood. The J gene is TRBJ1-1, the V gene TRBV18, with 7 positions matching TRBD1. The source of this sequence is a woman aged 55-75 years with acute or convalescent COVID-19. CDR3 DNA: TGTGCCAGCTCACCCCTTGCGGAGTGGACAGGGAACACTGAAGCTTTCTTT. The encoded protein is CASSPLAEWTGNTEAFF.